This is a list of T cell receptor beta chains from one sample in a study of cytomegalovirus exposure and HLA in healthy donors. The method was immunoSEQ multiplex PCR; TCRdb's version includes in-frame clones alone and lacks a portion of them. The sample lists 160,000 or so clones; roughly 80% were seen once. Sequencing was carried out using PBMCs. All receptors come from a male donor in good health and CMV-seropositive. Each CDR3 is given with its conserved first and last residue. The D gene is left open where the match is weak. Where a row states a size, it is once, few, many or the class of an expanded clone; other rows omit it.

j_call v_call clone_size d_call cdr3_length cdr3_aa cdr3_nt
TRBJ1-1 TRBV28 NA NA 11 CASITRDRAFF TGTGCCAGCATAACTCGAGATCGAGCTTTCTTT
TRBJ2-7 TRBV14 NA NA 13 CASSQDLSYEQYF TGTGCCAGCAGCCAAGATCTCTCCTACGAGCAGTACTTC
TRBJ1-1 TRBV9 NA NA 14 CASSVGPGGTEAFF TGTGCCAGCAGCGTAGGTCCCGGGGGGACTGAAGCTTTCTTT
TRBJ2-6 TRBV18 NA NA 16 CASSQAYRAGANVLTF TGTGCCAGCTCTCAAGCTTACAGGGCTGGGGCCAACGTCCTGACTTTC
TRBJ2-2 TRBV30 NA TRBD2 15 CAWRASGLSTGELFF TGTGCCTGGAGGGCTAGCGGGCTGAGCACCGGGGAGCTGTTTTTT
TRBJ2-7 TRBV27 NA NA 10 CASGRSEQYF TGTGCCAGCGGCCGCTCGGAGCAGTACTTC
TRBJ2-7 TRBV7-2 NA TRBD2 15 CASSPTSGGALEQYF TGTGCCAGCAGCCCCACTAGCGGAGGGGCCCTCGAGCAGTACTTC
TRBJ2-5 TRBV29-1 NA TRBD2 13 CSVPSGGAETQYF TGCAGCGTTCCTAGCGGGGGGGCAGAGACCCAGTACTTC
TRBJ2-5 TRBV28 few NA 15 CASSEINREQETQYF TGTGCCAGCAGCGAAATCAACAGGGAACAAGAGACCCAGTACTTC
TRBJ2-7 TRBV6-1 NA TRBD2 15 CASSEVASGTYEQYF TGTGCCAGCAGTGAAGTGGCTAGCGGGACATACGAGCAGTACTTC
TRBJ2-7 TRBV30 NA TRBD2 11 CALRGGYEQYF TGTGCCCTGCGGGGGGGCTACGAGCAGTACTTC
TRBJ2-3 TRBV5-1 NA NA 16 CASSFNAGLLTDTQYF TGCGCCAGCAGCTTCAACGCAGGGTTGTTGACAGATACGCAGTATTTT
TRBJ2-2 TRBV27 NA TRBD1 15 CASSTDTGETGELFF TGTGCCAGCAGCACGGATACAGGGGAGACCGGGGAGCTGTTTTTT
TRBJ1-6 TRBV6-6 few TRBD1 15 CASTGTGGDFSPLHF TGTGCCAGCACCGGGACAGGGGGGGATTTTTCGCCCCTCCACTTT
TRBJ1-1 TRBV9 NA NA 14 CASSRAGQRTEAFF TGTGCCAGCAGCAGGGCGGGGCAGAGAACTGAAGCTTTCTTT
TRBJ2-1 TRBV5-1 few TRBD2 14 CASSLERERDEQFF TGCGCCAGCAGCCTCGAGCGGGAGAGGGATGAGCAGTTCTTC
TRBJ1-2 TRBV30 NA NA 12 CAWGAGGYGYTF TGTGCCTGGGGCGCGGGGGGCTATGGCTACACCTTC
TRBJ1-1 TRBV6-6 NA NA 16 CASSSAGALADTEAFF TGTGCCAGCAGTTCCGCCGGGGCCCTAGCGGACACTGAAGCTTTCTTT
TRBJ1-1 TRBV10-1 NA NA 14 CASSDPGVNTEAFF TGCGCCAGCAGCGACCCCGGGGTGAACACTGAAGCTTTCTTT
TRBJ1-6 TRBV19 NA NA 14 CASSMFSDNSPLHF TGTGCCAGTAGTATGTTCAGTGATAATTCACCCCTCCACTTT
TRBJ2-3 TRBV13 NA TRBD1 16 CASSPRTGGVMDTQYF TGTGCCAGCAGCCCCCGGACAGGGGGGGTCATGGATACGCAGTATTTT
TRBJ1-2 TRBV5-5 NA TRBD1 14 CASSLGTTGAGYTF TGTGCCAGCAGCTTGGGGACGACAGGGGCTGGCTACACCTTC
TRBJ2-1 TRBV5-1 NA NA 14 CASSSSGPYNEQFF TGCGCCAGCAGCTCGAGCGGGCCTTACAATGAGCAGTTCTTC
TRBJ2-7 TRBV5-1 NA TRBD1 13 CASNRDSGYEQYF TGCGCCAGCAACCGGGACAGCGGATACGAGCAGTACTTC
TRBJ2-1 TRBV28 few TRBD1 14 CASSLLGRGFEQFF TGTGCCAGCAGTTTACTGGGCAGGGGGTTTGAGCAGTTCTTC